What follows are 21 T cell receptor beta chains derived from one specimen sequenced in a study of cytomegalovirus exposure and HLA in healthy donors. The table came from immunoSEQ multiplex PCR; TCRdb's copy has only in-frame clones and leaves some out. The sample lists under 200,000 clones, around nine tenths occurring once. Sequenced sample: PBMCs. These TCRs come from a young woman in good health and CMV-seropositive.

This clone has a handful of counts. This chain links TRBV19 with TRBJ2-3; 9 nucleotides match TRBD2. The V gene end was trimmed by 4 bases and the J gene end by 0 bases; junction bases not matched to a gene: 2. Germline V lookup: CDR1 LNHDA, CDR2 SQIVND (reference sequence). The length of the CDR3 is 15 residues. This CDR3 reads CASSTSGMSTDTQYF. The DNA for the CDR3 is TGTGCCAGTAGTACTAGCGGGATGAGCACAGATACGCAGTATTTT.

The genes are TRBV19 and TRBJ1-1, with D possibly being TRBD1 (5 bases). V lost 10 bases and J lost 8, with 14 bases in between. The CDR3 runs 11 residues. CDR1 is LNHDA and CDR2 is SQIVND in the germline V gene (reference sequence). The CDR3 DNA sequence: TGTGCCATCGACCAGGGCGGCGAAGCTTTCTTT. It codes for CAIDQGGEAFF.

CDR3 bases: TGTGCCAGCAGTCAGGGTAGCAATCAGCCCCAGCATTTT. It yields the protein CASSQGSNQPQHF. The chain uses TRBV6-4 and TRBJ1-5; TRBD1 might be the D (5 bases). CDR1 and CDR2 from the germline V gene are MRHNA and SNTAGT. Trimming took off 5 bases at V and 0 bases at J, with 5 bases between the two ends. This CDR3 contains 13 residues.

V gene TRBV6-5 combines with J gene TRBJ2-7, with 8 positions matching TRBD2. V shed 6 bases and J 4 bases; nucleotides not matched to a gene: 11. Per the germline V gene, CDR1 is MNHEY and CDR2 is SVGAGI. The CDR3 covers 15 residues. CDR3 loop: CASSTRREASYEQYF. The DNA of the CDR3 is TGTGCCAGCAGCACCCGGCGGGAGGCCTCGTACGAGCAGTACTTC.

The rearrangement uses TRBV14 and TRBJ1-3, with D unresolved. Germline CDR1 is SGHDN and CDR2 is FVKESK. The CDR3 length is 18 residues. The V gene lost 2 bases and the J gene lost 0 bases, with 17 bases spanning the gap. CDR3 DNA sequence: TGTGCCAGCAGCCAATGGGGAGGGCCCCCGAGCTCTGGAAACACCATATATTTT. Encoded protein: CASSQWGGPPSSGNTIYF.

The genes are TRBV18 and TRBJ1-3; D uncertain. Looked up from germline, CDR1 is KGHSH and CDR2 is LQKENI. The CDR3 contains 14 residues. The ends were cut back, 2 bases at V and 3 bases at J, with 8 bases in the middle. The CDR3 DNA is TGTGCCAGCTCACCAGATGCGGTTGGAAACACCATATATTTT. Encoded protein: CASSPDAVGNTIYF.

In DNA form, the CDR3 reads TGTGCCTGGAGTGTAGGCAGGACCTACGAGCAGTACTTC. It specifies CAWSVGRTYEQYF. The rearrangement joins TRBV30 to TRBJ2-7, with D hard to call. The germline gives CDR1 GTSNPN, CDR2 SVGIG (reference sequence). V was cut by 0 bases and J by 2 bases, with 8 bases left in between. The CDR3 is made up of 13 amino acids.

The CDR3 spells CASSILGQGPGEQYF. The CDR3 nucleotides read TGTGCCAGTAGTATACTCGGCCAGGGCCCAGGGGAGCAGTACTTC. The rearrangement links TRBV19 to TRBJ2-7; D might be TRBD1 (5 bases). The germline V gene encodes CDR1 LNHDA and CDR2 SQIVND (reference sequence). The germline V and J ends were trimmed by 2 bases and 7 bases, with 18 bases remaining between them. The CDR3 consists of 15 residues.

V gene TRBV30 combines with J gene TRBJ2-7; 10 bases are a match to TRBD1. V trimming: 1 base; J trimming: 2 bases; junction bases outside the gene matches: 2. Germline loops: CDR1 GTSNPN, CDR2 SVGIG (reference sequence). The length of the CDR3 is 14 residues. CDR3 nucleotide sequence: TGTGCCTGGAGTGGGGACAGGGGAACCTACGAGCAGTACTTC. It translates to CAWSGDRGTYEQYF.

The rearrangement links TRBV5-6 to TRBJ2-7; 7 bases match TRBD1. Germline CDR1 and CDR2: SGHDT and YYEEEE. Unmatched junction bases numbered 5, after V lost 1 base and J lost 4 bases. This CDR3 has 14 residues. This CDR3 is CASSLLGQSYEQYF. The CDR3 coding sequence is TGTGCCAGCAGCTTGTTGGGACAGTCATACGAGCAGTACTTC.

This clone was seen only once. The rearrangement uses TRBV13 and TRBJ2-1; perhaps TRBD2 as D (5 bases). Germline CDR1 is PRHDT and CDR2 is FYEKMQ (reference sequence). Trimming took 5 bases from V and 8 from J, leaving 22 bases between them. This CDR3 is 16 amino acids long. As DNA, the CDR3 is TGTGCCAGCAGCCCCCCAGTCGGTCTAGGAGGCCATGAGCAGTTCTTC. This codes for CASSPPVGLGGHEQFF. The entire variable domain, with the rest obtained from reference TRBV13 and TRBJ2-1, is as follows: AAGVIQSPRHLIKEKRETATLKCYPIPRHDTVYWYQQGPGQDPQFLISFYEKMQSDKGSIPDRFSAQQFSDYHSELNMSSLELGDSALYFCASSPPVGLGGHEQFFGPGTRLTVL.

The chain uses TRBV7-2 and TRBJ2-7; 7 bases are a match to TRBD1. The CDR3 consists of 13 residues. V dropped 5 bases and J dropped 0; count of bases not matched to a gene: 1. Germline assignment: CDR1 SGHTA and CDR2 FQGNSA. The CDR3, as DNA: TGTGCCAGCAGCCGGGACAGCTCCTACGAGCAGTACTTC. Amino acids: CASSRDSSYEQYF. Full variable domain (remainder filled in from reference TRBV7-2 and TRBJ2-7): GAGVSQSPSNKVTEKGKDVELRCDPISGHTALYWYRQSLGQGLEFLIYFQGNSAPDKSGLPSDRFSAERTGGSVSTLTIQRTQQEDSAVYLCASSRDSSYEQYFGPGTRLTVT.

This chain joins TRBV28 and TRBJ2-7; D is undetermined. The V end was cut by 8 bases, the J end by 5 bases, with 19 bases between. Germline V gives CDR1 MDHEN, CDR2 SYDVKM. The CDR3 spans 14 residues. The CDR3 region is CASSPRGAVDEQYF. DNA of the CDR3: TGTGCCAGCTCTCCGCGAGGAGCCGTGGACGAGCAGTACTTC.

The chain links TRBV5-1 to TRBJ2-2; TRBD2 aligns across 14 bases. The germline V gene encodes CDR1 SGHRS and CDR2 YFSETQ. The CDR3 consists of 16 residues. Unmatched junction bases numbered 5, after V lost 0 bases and J lost 10 bases. The DNA of the CDR3 is TGCGCCAGCAGCTTGGGACTAGCGGGAGGGCATGAGGAGCTGTTTTTT. This translates into CASSLGLAGGHEELFF.

This chain uses TRBV4-1 with TRBJ2-7, with TRBD1 identical over 11 bases. CDR3 length: 14 residues. The V gene's germline CDR1 is MGHRA and CDR2 YSYEKL. V shed 4 bases and J 5 bases; nucleotides not matched to a gene: 4. CDR3 in DNA: TGCGCCAGCAGCCGTGGGACAGGGGGTAACGAGCAGTACTTC. Translated, it gives CASSRGTGGNEQYF.

The rearrangement joins TRBV7-9 to TRBJ2-4, with TRBD1 matching over 9 bases. Germline CDR1 and CDR2: SEHNR and FQNEAQ (reference sequence). V was clipped by 5 bases and J by 16 bases; unmatched bases: 12. The CDR3 covers 13 residues. CDR3 in amino acids: CASSPAPGTGQYF. The CDR3 DNA sequence: TGTGCCAGCAGCCCGGCTCCGGGGACAGGGCAATACTTC.

The genes are TRBV30 and TRBJ1-5, with TRBD1 matching 7 bases. There are 15 residues in the CDR3. Trimming cost V 4 bases and J 3 bases; bases outside gene matches: 9. Germline-derived CDR1 and CDR2 are GTSNPN and SVGIG (reference sequence). The CDR3 nucleotides are TGTGCCTGGAACCAGGCAGGGGGGAACAATCAGCCCCAGCATTTT. Amino acids: CAWNQAGGNNQPQHF. The full variable domain, rest sourced from reference TRBV30 and TRBJ1-5, is SQTIHQWPATLVQPVGSPLSLECTVEGTSNPNLYWYRQAAGRGLQLLFYSVGIGQISSEVPQNLSASRPQDRQFILSSKKLLLSDSGFYLCAWNQAGGNNQPQHFGDGTRLSIL.

The genes are TRBV9 and TRBJ2-5, with 7 bases fitting TRBD1. The CDR3 totals 15 residues. CDR1 and CDR2 (germline): SGDLS, YYNGEE. After removal of 2 bases from V and 4 bases from J, the junction contained 8 bases not matched to a gene. The CDR3: CASSVRTGMGETQYF. As DNA, the CDR3 is TGTGCCAGCAGCGTTAGGACAGGTATGGGAGAGACCCAGTACTTC.

This clone was seen a few times. This chain links TRBV5-1 with TRBJ1-2; D is undetermined. The CDR3 contains 15 residues. Trimming left V 2 bases short and J 0 bases short, with 11 bases between. From germline, CDR1 is SGHRS and CDR2 YFSETQ. CDR3 sequence reads: CASSFLRPANYGYTF. The CDR3 DNA follows: TGCGCCAGCAGCTTCCTCAGGCCCGCTAACTATGGCTACACCTTC.

This clone has a single count. This chain links TRBV4-2 with TRBJ2-7; 9 positions match TRBD2. CDR1 is LGHNA and CDR2 is YNFKEQ in the germline V gene. The CDR3 is 16 amino acids. V was pared by 0 bases and J by 4 bases, with 7 bases of the junction left unmatched. In DNA, the CDR3 is TGTGCCAGCAGCCAAGAAGGACTAGCGCGACTATACGAGCAGTACTTC. Protein product: CASSQEGLARLYEQYF.

V gene TRBV11-2 combines with J gene TRBJ2-1; D is perhaps TRBD2 (5 bases). Trimming pared 5 bases from V and 0 bases from J, leaving 14 bases between. Germline CDR1 reads SGHAT; CDR2 reads FQNNGV. This CDR3 is 16 amino acids long. DNA of the CDR3: TGTGCCAGCAGCCAAGGACTTTTTAGCTCCTACAATGAGCAGTTCTTC. This encodes CASSQGLFSSYNEQFF.